Listed below are T cell receptor beta chains from one sample, sequenced in a study of T cell repertoires and HLA-DP antigens. Data came from immunoSEQ multiplex PCR; TCRdb stores just in-frame clones and leaves some out. Of approximately 100,000 clones listed, about 89% were seen once; the top ten hold 1.5% to 2%. Their target antigens are unknown. The sample was CD4+ T cells from PBMCs. These receptors originate from a man aged 50-59 years in good health and CMV-seronegative. CDR3s include the opening cysteine and the closing phenylalanine or tryptophan. A D gene is named only where the DNA matches it firmly. Rows give clone size only sometimes, using once, few, many, or a class for an expanded clone.

15 | TRBJ2-7 | . | . | TRBV7-2 | CASSQGLAAAYEQYF | TGTGCCAGCAGCCAAGGCCTAGCCGCCGCCTACGAGCAGTACTTC
17 | TRBJ2-7 | TRBD2 | once | TRBV5-5 | CASSDGTSGLLRGSKYF | TGTGCCAGCAGCGACGGGACTAGCGGGCTTCTACGGGGTAGTAAGTACTTC
18 | TRBJ1-3 | . | . | TRBV2 | CASSEVFRGESSGNTIYF | TGTGCCAGCAGTGAAGTTTTCCGGGGGGAGAGCTCTGGAAACACCATATATTTT
15 | TRBJ1-1 | . | . | TRBV11-2 | CASSFGNTMNTEAFF | TGTGCCAGCAGCTTCGGGAATACAATGAACACTGAAGCTTTCTTT
16 | TRBJ2-5 | TRBD2 | . | TRBV5-4 | CASSQPGLARQETQYF | TGTGCCAGCAGCCAGCCGGGACTAGCGAGGCAAGAGACCCAGTACTTC
14 | TRBJ2-7 | TRBD1 | few | TRBV6-6 | CASTDVDRKIEQYF | TGTGCCAGCACCGACGTGGACAGGAAAATCGAGCAGTACTTC
12 | TRBJ1-2 | . | few | TRBV4-2 | CASSQDSSGYTF | TGTGCCAGCAGCCAAGATTCTTCCGGCTACACCTTC
13 | TRBJ1-5 | . | once | TRBV5-1 | CASSLEGTQPQHF | TGCGCCAGCAGCTTGGAAGGGACCCAGCCCCAGCATTTT
14 | TRBJ2-5 | . | . | TRBV5-1 | CASSNPTGRETQYF | TGCGCCAGCAGCAATCCGACGGGTCGGGAGACCCAGTACTTC
15 | TRBJ2-3 | TRBD2 | . | TRBV4-3 | CASSQQTSIADTQYF | TGCGCCAGCAGCCAACAGACTAGCATTGCAGATACGCAGTATTTT
14 | TRBJ2-5 | TRBD1 | . | TRBV5-4 | CASSLTGGKETQYF | TGTGCCAGCAGCTTGACAGGGGGCAAAGAGACCCAGTACTTC
13 | TRBJ1-6 | . | . | TRBV4-3 | CASKQDPNSPLHF | TGCGCCAGCAAACAGGATCCAAATTCACCCCTCCACTTT
15 | TRBJ2-7 | TRBD1 | . | TRBV28 | CASSLRQGAVYEQYF | TGTGCCAGCAGTTTACGACAGGGGGCGGTCTACGAGCAGTACTTC
16 | TRBJ2-1 | . | . | TRBV4-3 | CASSQDSDRPNNEQFF | TGCGCCAGCAGCCAAGATAGCGACAGACCTAACAATGAGCAGTTCTTC
13 | TRBJ2-7 | . | . | TRBV9 | CASSVNPGYEQYF | TGCGCCAGCAGCGTAAATCCAGGGTACGAGCAGTACTTC
16 | TRBJ1-5 | . | . | TRBV6-1 | CASSGPAASGNQPQHF | TGTGCCAGCAGTGGACCCGCCGCTTCAGGGAATCAGCCCCAGCATTTT
11 | TRBJ2-5 | . | . | TRBV29-1 | CSGGLGETQYF | TGCAGCGGGGGCCTCGGAGAGACCCAGTACTTC
15 | TRBJ1-1 | . | . | TRBV6-6 | CASRSVSQGGTEAFF | TGTGCCAGCAGAAGTGTCTCTCAGGGTGGCACTGAAGCTTTCTTT
15 | TRBJ2-1 | . | once | TRBV19 | CASSAIDKGYNEQFF | TGTGCCAGTAGCGCTATAGACAAAGGGTACAATGAGCAGTTCTTC
15 | TRBJ2-1 | TRBD2 | . | TRBV5-8 | CASSHWTSVYNEQFF | TGTGCCAGCAGCCACTGGACTAGCGTCTACAATGAGCAGTTCTTC
16 | TRBJ2-3 | TRBD2 | . | TRBV9 | CASSVRTSGGTDTQYF | TGTGCCAGCAGCGTAAGAACTAGCGGGGGTACAGATACGCAGTATTTT
8 | TRBJ1-2 | . | . | TRBV29-1 | CSVGGYTF | TGCAGCGTTGGTGGCTACACCTTC
13 | TRBJ2-1 | . | once | TRBV28 | CASNLARYNEQFF | TGTGCCAGCAATTTGGCGCGATATAATGAGCAGTTCTTC
20 | TRBJ1-4 | . | . | TRBV21-1 | CASSKAAAGSGTEDNEKLFF | TGTGCCAGCAGCAAAGCGGCGGCAGGCAGCGGGACTGAGGATAATGAAAAACTGTTTTTT
17 | TRBJ2-7 | . | . | TRBV21-1 | CASSPRARVFYSYEQYF | TGTGCCAGCAGCCCCCGGGCCAGGGTTTTCTACTCCTACGAGCAGTACTTC
11 | TRBJ1-2 | . | . | TRBV7-2 | CASSSVWGYTF | TGTGCCAGCAGCTCCGTATGGGGCTACACCTTC
15 | TRBJ2-3 | TRBD2 | . | TRBV29-1 | CSVERRGGRTDTQYF | TGCAGCGTTGAAAGGCGGGGGGGCCGAACAGATACGCAGTATTTT
13 | TRBJ2-3 | . | . | TRBV19 | CASSIGHTDTQYF | TGTGCCAGTAGTATAGGACACACAGATACGCAGTATTTT